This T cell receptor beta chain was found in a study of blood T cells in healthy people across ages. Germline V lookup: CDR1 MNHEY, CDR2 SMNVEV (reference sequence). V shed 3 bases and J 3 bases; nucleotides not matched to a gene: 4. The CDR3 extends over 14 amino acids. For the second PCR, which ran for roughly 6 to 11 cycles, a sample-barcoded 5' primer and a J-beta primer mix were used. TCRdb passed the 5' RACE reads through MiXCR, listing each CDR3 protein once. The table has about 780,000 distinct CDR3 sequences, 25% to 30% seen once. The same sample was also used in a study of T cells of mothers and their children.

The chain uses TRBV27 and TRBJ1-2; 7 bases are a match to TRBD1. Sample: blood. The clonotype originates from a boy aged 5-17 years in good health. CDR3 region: CASSFYQGDYGYTF. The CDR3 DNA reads TGTGCCAGCAGTTTTTACCAGGGGGACTATGGCTACACCTTC.